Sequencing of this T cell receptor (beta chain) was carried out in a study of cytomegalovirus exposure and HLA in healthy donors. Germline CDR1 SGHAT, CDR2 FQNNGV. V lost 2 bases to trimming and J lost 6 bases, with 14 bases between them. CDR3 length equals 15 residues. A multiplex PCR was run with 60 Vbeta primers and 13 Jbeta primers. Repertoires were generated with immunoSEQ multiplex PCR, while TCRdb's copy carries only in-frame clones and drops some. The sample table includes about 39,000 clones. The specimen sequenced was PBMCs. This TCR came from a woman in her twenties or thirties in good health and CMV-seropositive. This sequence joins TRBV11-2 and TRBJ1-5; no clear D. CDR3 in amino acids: CASSLRAGIAQPQHF. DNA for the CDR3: TGTGCCAGCAGCTTAAGGGCGGGTATTGCTCAGCCCCAGCATTTT.